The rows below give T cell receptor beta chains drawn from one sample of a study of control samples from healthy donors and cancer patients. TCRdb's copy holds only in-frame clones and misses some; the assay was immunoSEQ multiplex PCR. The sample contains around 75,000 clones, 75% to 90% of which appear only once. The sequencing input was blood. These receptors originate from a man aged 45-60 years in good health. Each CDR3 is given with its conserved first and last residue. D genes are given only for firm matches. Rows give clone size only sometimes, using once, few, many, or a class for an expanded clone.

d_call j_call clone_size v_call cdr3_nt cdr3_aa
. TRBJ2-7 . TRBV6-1 TGTGCCAGCAGTGAAATGGCGGGTTTCTCCTACGAGCAGTACTTC CASSEMAGFSYEQYF
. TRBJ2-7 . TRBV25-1 TGTGCCAGCAGTGAACAGGGTTCGTACGAGCAGTACTTC CASSEQGSYEQYF
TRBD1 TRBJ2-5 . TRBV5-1 TGCGCCAGCAGGTTGCCAGGGGGCTTCCAAGAGACCCAGTACTTC CASRLPGGFQETQYF
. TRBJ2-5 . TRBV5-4 TGTGCCAGCAGCCTACTACAGGGACCCCTAAGGGAGACCCAGTACTTC CASSLLQGPLRETQYF
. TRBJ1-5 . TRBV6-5 TGTGCCAGCAGCTCCAGGTCTGGTGTGGCCCAGCCCCAGCATTTT CASSSRSGVAQPQHF
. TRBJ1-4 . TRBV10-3 TGTGCCATCAGTGATCCAGGAGGGCCCACTAATGAAAAACTGTTTTTT CAISDPGGPTNEKLFF
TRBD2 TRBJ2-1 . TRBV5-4 TGTGCCAGCAAGCGGAGCGGGAGTATGGGGAATGAGCAGTTCTTC CASKRSGSMGNEQFF
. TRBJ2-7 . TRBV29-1 TGCAGCGTTGTACTAGGGGTGTACGAGCAGTACTTC CSVVLGVYEQYF
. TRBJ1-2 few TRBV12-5 TGTGCTAGTGGTCTAGAACCCAACTATGGCTACACCTTC CASGLEPNYGYTF
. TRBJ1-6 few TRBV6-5 TGTGCCAGCAGTTACAGTCGGGACACCTCCAATTCACCCCTCCACTTT CASSYSRDTSNSPLHF
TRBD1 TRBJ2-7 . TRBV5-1 TGCGCCAGCAGCTTGAGGGGGAGTTTACAGGGGGCTCTCTACGAGCAGTACTTC CASSLRGSLQGALYEQYF
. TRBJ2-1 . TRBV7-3 TGTGCCAGCAGCTTCAGGGACTTCTCCTCCAACAATGAGCAGTTCTTC CASSFRDFSSNNEQFF
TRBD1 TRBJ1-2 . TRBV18 TGTGCCAGCTCATTTCAGGGGGCGAACTATGGCTACACCTTC CASSFQGANYGYTF
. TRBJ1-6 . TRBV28 TGTGCCAGCGGATTACCCTCACCCCTCCACTTT CASGLPSPLHF
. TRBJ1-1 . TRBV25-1 TGTGCCAGCAGTGCATTAACACCGGGACTGTTGAACACTGAAGCTTTCTTT CASSALTPGLLNTEAFF
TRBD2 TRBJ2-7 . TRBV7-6 TGTGCCAGCAGCTTAGGTAGCGGGAGGGCCGAAGGACAGTACTTC CASSLGSGRAEGQYF
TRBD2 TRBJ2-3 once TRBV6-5 TGTGCCAGCCGACTAGCGCTCCCCGGGCCTAATACGCAGTATTTT CASRLALPGPNTQYF
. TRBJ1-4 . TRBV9 TGTGCCAGCAGCGTAGGGACCCAAGGAGGGAATGAAAAACTGTTTTTT CASSVGTQGGNEKLFF
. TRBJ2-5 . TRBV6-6 TGTGCCAGCAGTTACAGGGGTGTCCAAGAGACCCAGTACTTC CASSYRGVQETQYF
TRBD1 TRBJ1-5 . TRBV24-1 TGTGCCACCATTCGAGACAGGGGGCTCCCTCGGCCCCAGCATTTT CATIRDRGLPRPQHF
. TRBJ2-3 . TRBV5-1 TGCGCCAGCAGCTCCCAGTCTAGCACAGATACGCAGTATTTT CASSSQSSTDTQYF
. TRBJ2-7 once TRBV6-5 TGTGCCAGCAGTCCCGGTGAGGAGAGCTCCTACGAGCAGTACTTC CASSPGEESSYEQYF
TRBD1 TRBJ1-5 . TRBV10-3 TGTGCCATCAGTGAAGAGGGGGGACAGGGTGGTAATCAGCCCCAGCATTTT CAISEEGGQGGNQPQHF
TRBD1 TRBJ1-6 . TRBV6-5 TGTGCCAGCAGAAACACAGGGGTTAGGGATTCACCCCTCCACTTT CASRNTGVRDSPLHF
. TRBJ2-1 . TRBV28 TGTGCCAGCAGTGTCCAGGGCTACAATGAGCAGTTCTTC CASSVQGYNEQFF
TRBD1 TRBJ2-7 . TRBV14 TGTGCCAGCAGCCAAGAGAGGACAGGGGGTTGGTACGAGCAGTACTTC CASSQERTGGWYEQYF
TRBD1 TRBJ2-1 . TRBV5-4 TGTGCCAGCGCTAACCCCTGGGACAGTTCCTACAATGAGCAGTTCTTC CASANPWDSSYNEQFF
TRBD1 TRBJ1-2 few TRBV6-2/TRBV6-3 TGTGCCAGCAGTTACCCGGGACAGGGAGTACCCTATGGCTACACCTTC CASSYPGQGVPYGYTF
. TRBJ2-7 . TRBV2 TGTGCCAGCAGTGGGGGTAGAAACGAGCAGTACTTC CASSGGRNEQYF
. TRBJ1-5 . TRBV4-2 TGTGCCAGCAGCCCCTGGGGGGGCATACAGCCCCAGCATTTT CASSPWGGIQPQHF
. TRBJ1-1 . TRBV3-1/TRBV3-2 TGTGCCAGCAGCCAAGCCGCTGAAGCCCCTGAAGCTTTCTTT CASSQAAEAPEAFF
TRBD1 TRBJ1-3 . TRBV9 TGTGCCAGCAGCGTATCAAGGGGGCTGGGAAACACCATATATTTT CASSVSRGLGNTIYF
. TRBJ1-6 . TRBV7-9 TGTGCCAGCAGCCCCTACCAGGGGACCCTCGCTAATTCACCCCTCCACTTT CASSPYQGTLANSPLHF
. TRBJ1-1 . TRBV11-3 TGTGCCAGCAGCTATTCGAGGACGGGGAACACTGAAGCTTTCTTT CASSYSRTGNTEAFF
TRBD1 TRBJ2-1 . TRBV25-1 TGTGCCAGCAGTGGATCCGGGACAGGGATTTACAATGAGCAGTTCTTC CASSGSGTGIYNEQFF
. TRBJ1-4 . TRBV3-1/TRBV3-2 TGTGCCAGCAGCCTAAGGACTCTTAAGGAAAAACTGTTTTTT CASSLRTLKEKLFF
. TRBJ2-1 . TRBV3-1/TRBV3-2 TGTGCCAGCAGCCTCAGACGAGGTAGTTTCTCTCGGGAGCAGTTCTTC CASSLRRGSFSREQFF
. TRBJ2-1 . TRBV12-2 TGTGCAAGTCGCTTAGAGGAGGTGGGGTTCCTAGCGGGAGGGCCACAATACAATGAGCAGTTCTTC CASRLEEVGFLAGGPQYNEQFF
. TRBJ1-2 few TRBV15 TGTGCCACCAGCAGAGGGATAGGGGGTAGTATTTCCTATGGCTACACCTTC CATSRGIGGSISYGYTF